Following are 20 T cell receptor beta chains from one sample sequenced in a study of blood T cell repertoires in COVID-19. This table comes from immunoSEQ multiplex PCR, and its TCRdb copy is limited to in-frame clones, with some not included. The sample consists of under 150,000 clones, 88% of them appearing once. Input material: peripheral blood. The receptors come from a human donor in a cohort sampled during active COVID-19.

The chain joins TRBV3-1 (or the pseudogene TRBV3-2) to TRBJ2-2, with D possibly being TRBD2 (6 bases). Germline CDR1 and CDR2: LGHDT and YNNKEL (reference sequence). V lost 1 base to trimming and J lost 5 bases, with 20 bases between them. This CDR3 is built from 18 residues. The CDR3: CASSQGAVGGPGTGELFF. Written as DNA, the CDR3 is TGTGCCAGCAGCCAAGGAGCGGTGGGGGGTCCCGGGACCGGGGAGCTGTTTTTT.

The rearrangement uses TRBV5-1 and TRBJ2-7, with a weak D call TRBD2 (6 bases). Trimming took off 0 bases at V and 5 bases at J, with 15 bases between the two ends. The CDR3 contains 15 residues. CDR1 and CDR2 (germline): SGHRS, YFSETQ. The CDR3 nucleotides read TGCGCCAGCAGCTTGGATCAGGGTTCGGGGGACGAGCAGTACTTC. Protein sequence: CASSLDQGSGDEQYF.

Only one count was recorded for this clone. V is TRBV6-5 and J is TRBJ2-7, with a weak D call TRBD1 (6 bases). Looked up from germline, CDR1 is MNHEY and CDR2 is SVGAGI. The V end lost 6 bases, the J end lost 7 bases, and 10 bases lay between the germline ends. The CDR3 covers 11 residues. The CDR3 here is CASRDRREQYF. CDR3 DNA: TGTGCCAGCAGGGACAGAAGGGAGCAGTACTTC.

The V and J genes are TRBV19 and TRBJ1-2, with a tentative D call TRBD1 (5 bases). V gave up 4 bases and J gave up 8 bases, with 11 bases separating them. Looked up from germline, CDR1 is LNHDA and CDR2 is SQIVND (reference sequence). The CDR3 length is 12 residues. For the CDR3, the DNA is TGTGCCAGTAGTACAGGGTCTCGGGGCTACACCTTC. Translation: CASSTGSRGYTF. Full variable domain (rest looked up from reference TRBV19 and TRBJ1-2): DGGITQSPKYLFRKEGQNVTLSCEQNLNHDAMYWYRQDPGQGLRLIYYSQIVNDFQKGDIAEGYSVSREKKESFPLTVTSAQKNPTAFYLCASSTGSRGYTFGSGTRLTVV.

The J gene is TRBJ1-2, the V gene TRBV6-6; no clear D gene. The CDR3 consists of 14 residues. Germline-derived CDR1 and CDR2 are MNHNY and SVGAGI (reference sequence). V was pared by 2 bases and J by 2 bases, with 9 bases between. This chain's CDR3 is CASSYPDKNYGYTF. The CDR3 bases are TGTGCCAGCAGTTACCCTGACAAAAACTATGGCTACACCTTC.

This clone has just a few counts. In DNA form, the CDR3 reads TGTGCCAGCAGCTTAGGACAGACCTCCTACAATGAGCAGTTCTTC. It yields the protein CASSLGQTSYNEQFF. V gene TRBV7-3 combines with J gene TRBJ2-1, with TRBD1 as a possible D gene (6 bases). The CDR3 runs to 15 residues. V lost 2 bases, J lost 0 bases, and 8 bases lay in between. Germline values: CDR1 SGHTA, CDR2 FQGTGA.

The chain combines TRBV7-2 with TRBJ2-7; D perhaps matches TRBD1 (6 bases). The CDR3 length is 12 residues. The V gene's germline CDR1 is SGHTA and CDR2 FQGNSA. V lost 5 bases and J lost 5, with 10 bases in between. This CDR3 is CASSRDRHEQYF. The DNA of the CDR3 is TGTGCCAGCAGCAGAGACAGGCACGAGCAGTACTTC. Full variable domain (missing parts from reference TRBV7-2 and TRBJ2-7): GAGVSQSPSNKVTEKGKDVELRCDPISGHTALYWYRQSLGQGLEFLIYFQGNSAPDKSGLPSDRFSAERTGGSVSTLTIQRTQQEDSAVYLCASSRDRHEQYFGPGTRLTVT.

The V gene is TRBV4-3, the J gene TRBJ1-5, with 9 bases lining up with TRBD1. The CDR3 is 14 residues long. Germline CDR1 is LGHNA and CDR2 is YSLEER. V shed 1 base and J 7 bases; nucleotides not matched to a gene: 2. This CDR3 reads CASSQGTGEQPQHF. For the CDR3, the DNA is TGCGCCAGCAGCCAAGGGACAGGGGAACAGCCCCAGCATTTT.

The rearrangement uses TRBV6-6 and TRBJ1-2, with 7 positions matching TRBD1. J was trimmed by 4 bases and V by 2 bases; bases with no gene match: 4. Germline CDR1 is MNHNY and CDR2 is SVGAGI (reference sequence). The CDR3 is 14 residues long. CDR3 coding DNA: TGTGCCAGCAGTTACGACAGGGTGACCTATGGCTACACCTTC. It codes for CASSYDRVTYGYTF.

The gene calls are TRBV28 and TRBJ2-7; unclear D gene. Trimming pared 10 bases from V and 7 bases from J, leaving 11 bases between. The CDR3 loop spans 10 amino acids. Germline V CDR1 and CDR2: MDHEN, SYDVKM. CDR3: CATSYEEQYF. DNA of the CDR3: TGTGCCACGTCCTACGAAGAGCAGTACTTC. The variable domain in full, with the rest retrieved from reference TRBV28 and TRBJ2-7, is DVKVTQSSRYLVKRTGEKVFLECVQDMDHENMFWYRQDPGLGLRLIYFSYDVKMKEKGDIPEGYSVSREKKERFSLILESASTNQTSMYLCATSYEEQYFGPGTRLTVT.

V is TRBV27 and J is TRBJ2-7; D unclear. This CDR3 has 15 residues. Germline CDR1 MNHEY, CDR2 SMNVEV (reference sequence). V lost 2 bases and J lost 4, with 15 bases in between. As DNA, the CDR3 is TGTGCCAGCAGTTTAGCGGCTACCCTGAGGTACGAGCAGTACTTC. It encodes CASSLAATLRYEQYF.

The chain joins TRBV18 to TRBJ2-7, with a possible D match to TRBD1 (5 bases). Looked up from germline, CDR1 is KGHSH and CDR2 is LQKENI. Trimming removed 6 bases from V and 2 bases from J, with 17 bases in between. The CDR3 covers 15 residues. In nucleotides, the CDR3 is TGTGCCAGCTCGGCGGCCAGGGTTTTTCCCTACGAGCAGTACTTC. The encoded protein is CASSAARVFPYEQYF. Complete variable domain (other parts from reference TRBV18 and TRBJ2-7): NAGVMQNPRHLVRRRGQEARLRCSPMKGHSHVYWYRQLPEEGLKFMVYLQKENIIDESGMPKERFSAEFPKEGPSILRIQQVVRGDSAAYFCASSAARVFPYEQYFGPGTRLTVT.

The chain combines TRBV7-9 with TRBJ2-1; D is ambiguous. Germline lookup yields CDR1 SEHNR and CDR2 FQNEAQ (reference sequence). The CDR3 is made up of 15 amino acids. V lost 5 bases and J 0 bases, leaving 11 bases between the germline ends. DNA of the CDR3: TGTGCCAGCAGCCGCCCACGGAGCTCCTACAATGAGCAGTTCTTC. Protein: CASSRPRSSYNEQFF.

The chain couples TRBV23-1 to TRBJ2-1, with a weak D call TRBD2 (9 bases). TRBV23-1 is marked as an open reading frame, function uncertain. This CDR3 is 21 amino acids long. V was trimmed by 0 bases and J by 4 bases, leaving 28 bases between them. CDR3 coding DNA: TGCGCCAGCAGTCAATCGGGATTGGACAGGGTGGAGCGGGGGGCGTACAATGAGCAGTTCTTC. Amino acids: CASSQSGLDRVERGAYNEQFF.

This chain connects TRBV7-2 to TRBJ2-7; 8 bases line up with TRBD1. The CDR3 length is 15 residues. V was clipped by 3 bases and J by 3 bases; unmatched bases: 7. Germline CDR1 SGHTA, CDR2 FQGNSA. CDR3 residues: CASSLTGVGIYEQYF. The CDR3 bases are TGTGCCAGCAGCTTGACAGGGGTTGGGATCTACGAGCAGTACTTC.

This chain joins TRBV5-1 and TRBJ1-1; 8 bases map to TRBD1. The CDR3 spans 19 residues. The ends lost 0 bases at V and 5 bases at J; junction bases unmatched: 18. Germline CDR1 SGHRS, CDR2 YFSETQ. CDR3 coding DNA: TGCGCCAGCAGCTTGGGGTTCGGTTGGGACAGGCGCAATTGGACTGAAGCTTTCTTT. It codes for CASSLGFGWDRRNWTEAFF.

The CDR3 DNA is TGTGCCAGCAGCCCAGGGCCAAAAAGCGACCCCCTCTATGGCTACACCTTC. Amino acid sequence: CASSPGPKSDPLYGYTF. V is TRBV5-5 and J is TRBJ1-2, with D tentatively TRBD1 (5 bases). The CDR3 is made up of 17 amino acids. The V gene's germline CDR1 is SGHKS and CDR2 YYEKEE (reference sequence). V shed 4 bases and J shed 4 bases, with 23 bases lying between them.

The V and J genes are TRBV28 and TRBJ2-1; 11 bases match TRBD2. V lost 2 bases, J lost 2 bases, and 5 bases stayed unmatched. Germline V CDR1 and CDR2: MDHEN, SYDVKM. This CDR3 region has 17 residues. The CDR3 nucleotides are TGTGCCAGCAGTTTAGGGATAGCGGGAGGGGCCTACAATGAGCAGTTCTTC. As protein: CASSLGIAGGAYNEQFF.

This sequence joins TRBV7-2 and TRBJ1-1; 10 bases are a match to TRBD1. The germline V gene has CDR1 SGHTA and CDR2 FQGNSA. Germline trimming cut 5 bases from V and 5 bases from J; bases unmatched to any gene: 5. CDR3 length: 14 residues. The CDR3 protein is CASSPRQGATEAFF. CDR3 DNA sequence: TGTGCCAGCAGCCCTCGACAGGGGGCAACTGAAGCTTTCTTT.

The rearrangement links TRBV30 to TRBJ2-3; D is possibly TRBD2 (6 bases). The V end lost 0 bases, the J end lost 0 bases, and 22 bases lay between the germline ends. The CDR3 runs to 19 residues. Looked up from germline, CDR1 is GTSNPN and CDR2 is SVGIG (reference sequence). CDR3 amino acids: CAWSVRRGGIPLSTDTQYF. The CDR3 nucleotides are TGTGCCTGGAGTGTACGGCGCGGAGGGATCCCATTGAGCACAGATACGCAGTATTTT.